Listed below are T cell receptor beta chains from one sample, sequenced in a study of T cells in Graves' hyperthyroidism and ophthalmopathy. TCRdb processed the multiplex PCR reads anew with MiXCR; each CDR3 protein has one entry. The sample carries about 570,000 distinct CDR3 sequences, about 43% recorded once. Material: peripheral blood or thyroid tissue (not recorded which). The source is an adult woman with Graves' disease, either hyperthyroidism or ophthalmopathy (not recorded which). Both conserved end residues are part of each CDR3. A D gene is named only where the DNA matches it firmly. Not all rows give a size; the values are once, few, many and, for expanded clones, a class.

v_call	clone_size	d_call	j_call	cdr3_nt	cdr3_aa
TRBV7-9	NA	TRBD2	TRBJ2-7	TGTGCCAGCAGTTTAGCGGGAGCCAACGAGCAGTACTTC	CASSLAGANEQYF
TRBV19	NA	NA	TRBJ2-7	TGTGCCAGTACCCCAGGTCGGAACGGACAGCAGTACTTC	CASTPGRNGQQYF
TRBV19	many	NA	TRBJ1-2	TGTGCCAGTAGTATTCTCGACAGCTCTAACTATGGCTACACCTTC	CASSILDSSNYGYTF
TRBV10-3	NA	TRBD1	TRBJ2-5	TGTGCCATCCGGGACAGGGGACAAGAGACCCAGTACTTC	CAIRDRGQETQYF
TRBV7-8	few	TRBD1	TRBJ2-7	TGTGCCAGCAGCCAGCGGACAGGGGGCGGCTTGGTCTACTTC	CASSQRTGGGLVYF
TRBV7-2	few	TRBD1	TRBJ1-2	TGTGCCAGCAGTTCGACAGGGTCTTATGGCTACACCTTC	CASSSTGSYGYTF
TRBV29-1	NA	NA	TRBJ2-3	TGCAGCGTTGAACCGGGGAGCACAGATACGCAGTATTTT	CSVEPGSTDTQYF
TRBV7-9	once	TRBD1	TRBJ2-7	TGTGCCGGTAGCCCCAGACAGGGGTACGAGCAGTACTTC	CAGSPRQGYEQYF
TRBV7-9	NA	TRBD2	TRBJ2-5	TGCGCCAGCAGCCCGACTAGCGGGAGGGCCCACGAGACCCAGTACTTC	CASSPTSGRAHETQYF
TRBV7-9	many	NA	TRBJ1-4	TGTGCCAGCAGCTTAGCCCTGGGAAAGGAGAATGAAAAACTGTTTTTT	CASSLALGKENEKLFF
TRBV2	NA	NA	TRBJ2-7	TGTGCCAGCACCTATTCCAGGGCGGGGGAGCAGTACTTC	CASTYSRAGEQYF
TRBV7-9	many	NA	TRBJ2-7	TGTGCCAGCAGCAATCCCTCCAGGGGTCGTGGCGAGCAGTACTTC	CASSNPSRGRGEQYF
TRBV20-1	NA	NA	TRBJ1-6	TGCAGTGCTGTGTTGCAGGGCTCCTATAATTCACCCCTCCACTTT	CSAVLQGSYNSPLHF
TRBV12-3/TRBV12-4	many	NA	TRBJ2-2	TGTGCCAGCAGTTTCGAGAGGAACACCGGGGAGCTGTTTTTT	CASSFERNTGELFF
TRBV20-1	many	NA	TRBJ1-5	TGCAGTGCCCTTTGGGGCGATCAGCCCCAGCATTTT	CSALWGDQPQHF
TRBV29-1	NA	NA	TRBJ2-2	TGCAGCGTTGACGTAAACACCGGGGAGCTGTTTTTT	CSVDVNTGELFF
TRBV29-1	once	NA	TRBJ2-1	TGCAGCGCCCGCGAGGCGCTCAATGAGCAGTTCTTC	CSAREALNEQFF
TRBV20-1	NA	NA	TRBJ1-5	TGCAGTGCCAGCAGCTTGTGGCAGAGCCTTCAGCCCCAGCATTTT	CSASSLWQSLQPQHF